This T cell receptor (beta chain) was documented in a study of blood T cell repertoires in COVID-19. The CDR3 is made up of 15 amino acids. Germline CDR1 reads LNHDA; CDR2 reads SQIVND (reference sequence). The V segment lost 3 bases and the J segment 2 bases; nucleotides outside the gene matches: 6. Assay used: immunoSEQ multiplex PCR; TCRdb lists only in-frame clones, some missing. The repertoire holds some 200,000 clones, with roughly 86% as singletons. The receptor was derived from a man aged 70-80 years with acute or convalescent COVID-19. Sequenced: peripheral blood. The chain uses TRBV19 and TRBJ1-1; 7 positions agree with TRBD1. Here the CDR3 reads CASSIWGTANTEAFF. CDR3 DNA: TGTGCCAGTAGTATTTGGGGGACAGCAAACACTGAAGCTTTCTTT.